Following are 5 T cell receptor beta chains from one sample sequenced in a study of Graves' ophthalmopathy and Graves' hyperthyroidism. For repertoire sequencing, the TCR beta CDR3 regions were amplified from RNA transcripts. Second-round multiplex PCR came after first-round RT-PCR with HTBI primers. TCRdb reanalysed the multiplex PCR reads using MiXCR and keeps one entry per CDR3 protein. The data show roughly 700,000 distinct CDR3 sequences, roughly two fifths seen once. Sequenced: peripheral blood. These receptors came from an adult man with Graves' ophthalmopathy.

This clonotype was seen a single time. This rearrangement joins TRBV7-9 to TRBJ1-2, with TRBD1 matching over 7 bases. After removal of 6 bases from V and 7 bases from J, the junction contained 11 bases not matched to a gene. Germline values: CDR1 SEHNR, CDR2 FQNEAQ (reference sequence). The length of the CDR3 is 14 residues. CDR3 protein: CASSYTTGLGGYTF. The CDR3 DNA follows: TGTGCCAGCAGTTACACGACAGGGTTGGGTGGCTACACCTTC.

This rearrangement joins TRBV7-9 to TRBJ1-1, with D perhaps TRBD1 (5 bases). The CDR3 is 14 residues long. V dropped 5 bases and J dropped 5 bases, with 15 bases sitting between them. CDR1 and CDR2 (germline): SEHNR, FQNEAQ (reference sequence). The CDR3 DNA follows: TGTGCCAGCAGCCCTAAGTCGGGGGTTACTGAAGCTTTCTTT. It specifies CASSPKSGVTEAFF.

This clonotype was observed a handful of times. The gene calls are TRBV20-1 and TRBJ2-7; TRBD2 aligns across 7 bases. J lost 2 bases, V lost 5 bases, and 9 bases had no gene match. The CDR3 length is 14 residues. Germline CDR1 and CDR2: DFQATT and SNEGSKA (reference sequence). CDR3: CSAPKTSFPYEQYF. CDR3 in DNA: TGCAGTGCTCCTAAGACTAGCTTCCCCTACGAGCAGTACTTC.

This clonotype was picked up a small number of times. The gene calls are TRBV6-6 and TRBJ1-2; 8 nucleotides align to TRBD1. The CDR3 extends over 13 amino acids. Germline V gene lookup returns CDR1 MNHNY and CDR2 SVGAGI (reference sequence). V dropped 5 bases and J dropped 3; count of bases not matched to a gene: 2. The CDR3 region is CASSTTGDYGYTF. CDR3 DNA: TGTGCCAGCAGTACGACAGGGGACTATGGCTACACCTTC.

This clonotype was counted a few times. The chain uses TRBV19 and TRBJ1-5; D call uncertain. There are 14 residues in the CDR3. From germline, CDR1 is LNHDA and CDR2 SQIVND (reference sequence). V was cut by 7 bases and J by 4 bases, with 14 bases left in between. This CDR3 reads CASTPLSGNQPQHF. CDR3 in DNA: TGTGCCAGTACCCCATTATCGGGAAATCAGCCCCAGCATTTT.